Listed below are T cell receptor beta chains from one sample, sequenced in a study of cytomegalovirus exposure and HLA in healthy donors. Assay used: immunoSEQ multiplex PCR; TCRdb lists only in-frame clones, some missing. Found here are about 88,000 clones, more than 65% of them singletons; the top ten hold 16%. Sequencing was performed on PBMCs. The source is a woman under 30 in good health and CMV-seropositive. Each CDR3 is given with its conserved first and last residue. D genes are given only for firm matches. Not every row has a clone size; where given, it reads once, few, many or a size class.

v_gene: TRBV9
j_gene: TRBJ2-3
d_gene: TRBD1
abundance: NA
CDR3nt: TGTGCCAGCAGCGCGACAGGGGGCAGGGATACGCAGTATTTT
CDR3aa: CASSATGGRDTQYF

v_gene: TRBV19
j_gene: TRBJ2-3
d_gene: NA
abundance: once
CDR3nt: TGTGCCAGTAGTATCCGCGGGATAGCTAGCACAGATACGCAGTATTTT
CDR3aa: CASSIRGIASTDTQYF

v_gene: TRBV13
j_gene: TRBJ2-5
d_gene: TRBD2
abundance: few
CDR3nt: TGTGCCAGCAGCGCGATATTCCGGACTAGCGGGGGTCCCGGGACCCAGTACTTC
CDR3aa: CASSAIFRTSGGPGTQYF

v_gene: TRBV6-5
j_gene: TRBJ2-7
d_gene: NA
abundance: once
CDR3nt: TGTGCCAGCAGTTACTTTGCAGGCACTTCCTACGAGCAGTACTTC
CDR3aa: CASSYFAGTSYEQYF

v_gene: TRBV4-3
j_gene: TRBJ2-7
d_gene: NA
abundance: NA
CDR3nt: TGCGCCAGCAGCCCGTTTAAGGACACCAGATCTCAGGGGCAGTACTTC
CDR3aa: CASSPFKDTRSQGQYF

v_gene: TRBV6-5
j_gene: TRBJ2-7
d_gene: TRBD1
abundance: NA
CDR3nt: TGTGCCAGCAGTTACCCCAACAGGGGTCTCTACGAGCAGTACTTC
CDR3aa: CASSYPNRGLYEQYF

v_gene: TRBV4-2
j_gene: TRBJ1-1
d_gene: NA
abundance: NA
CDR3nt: TGTGCCAGCAGCCAGGGAAGGGGCACTGAAGCTTTCTTT
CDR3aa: CASSQGRGTEAFF

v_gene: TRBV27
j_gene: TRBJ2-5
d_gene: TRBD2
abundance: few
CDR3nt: TGTGCCAGCAGTTCTTGGACTAGCGGGGGTCAAGAGACCCAGTACTTC
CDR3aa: CASSSWTSGGQETQYF

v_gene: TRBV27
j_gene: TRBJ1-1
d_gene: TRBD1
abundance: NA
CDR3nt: TGTGCCAGCAGTTCACCTGACAGGGACCTTCAGACTGAAGCTTTCTTT
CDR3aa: CASSSPDRDLQTEAFF

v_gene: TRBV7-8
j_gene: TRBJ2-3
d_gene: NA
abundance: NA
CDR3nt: TGTGCCAGCAGCTCCCGGGACTTCACAGATACGCAGTATTTT
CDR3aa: CASSSRDFTDTQYF

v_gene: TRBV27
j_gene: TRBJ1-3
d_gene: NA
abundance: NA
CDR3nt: TGTGCCAGCAGACAGCTCTGGAAACACCATATATTT
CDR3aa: CASRQLWKHHIF

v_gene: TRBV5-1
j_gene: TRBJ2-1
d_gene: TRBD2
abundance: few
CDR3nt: TGCGCCAGCAGAACAAATAGCGGGAGGGCCGGGGGTGAGCAGTTCTTC
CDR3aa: CASRTNSGRAGGEQFF

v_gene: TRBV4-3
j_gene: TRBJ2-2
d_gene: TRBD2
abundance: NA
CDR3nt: TGCGCCAGCAGCCCGACGCCACCGGGACTAGCGGGCTACCCCGGGGACACCGGGGAGCTGTTTTTT
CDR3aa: CASSPTPPGLAGYPGDTGELFF

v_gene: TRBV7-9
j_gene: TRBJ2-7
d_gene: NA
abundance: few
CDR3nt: TGTGCCAGCAGCATCAACTACGAGCAGTACTTC
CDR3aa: CASSINYEQYF

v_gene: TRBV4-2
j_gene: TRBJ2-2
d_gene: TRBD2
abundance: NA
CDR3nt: TGTGCCAGCAGTTTGGGGACTAGCGGGAGGGGTCGGTCCACCGGGGAGCTGTTTTTT
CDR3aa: CASSLGTSGRGRSTGELFF